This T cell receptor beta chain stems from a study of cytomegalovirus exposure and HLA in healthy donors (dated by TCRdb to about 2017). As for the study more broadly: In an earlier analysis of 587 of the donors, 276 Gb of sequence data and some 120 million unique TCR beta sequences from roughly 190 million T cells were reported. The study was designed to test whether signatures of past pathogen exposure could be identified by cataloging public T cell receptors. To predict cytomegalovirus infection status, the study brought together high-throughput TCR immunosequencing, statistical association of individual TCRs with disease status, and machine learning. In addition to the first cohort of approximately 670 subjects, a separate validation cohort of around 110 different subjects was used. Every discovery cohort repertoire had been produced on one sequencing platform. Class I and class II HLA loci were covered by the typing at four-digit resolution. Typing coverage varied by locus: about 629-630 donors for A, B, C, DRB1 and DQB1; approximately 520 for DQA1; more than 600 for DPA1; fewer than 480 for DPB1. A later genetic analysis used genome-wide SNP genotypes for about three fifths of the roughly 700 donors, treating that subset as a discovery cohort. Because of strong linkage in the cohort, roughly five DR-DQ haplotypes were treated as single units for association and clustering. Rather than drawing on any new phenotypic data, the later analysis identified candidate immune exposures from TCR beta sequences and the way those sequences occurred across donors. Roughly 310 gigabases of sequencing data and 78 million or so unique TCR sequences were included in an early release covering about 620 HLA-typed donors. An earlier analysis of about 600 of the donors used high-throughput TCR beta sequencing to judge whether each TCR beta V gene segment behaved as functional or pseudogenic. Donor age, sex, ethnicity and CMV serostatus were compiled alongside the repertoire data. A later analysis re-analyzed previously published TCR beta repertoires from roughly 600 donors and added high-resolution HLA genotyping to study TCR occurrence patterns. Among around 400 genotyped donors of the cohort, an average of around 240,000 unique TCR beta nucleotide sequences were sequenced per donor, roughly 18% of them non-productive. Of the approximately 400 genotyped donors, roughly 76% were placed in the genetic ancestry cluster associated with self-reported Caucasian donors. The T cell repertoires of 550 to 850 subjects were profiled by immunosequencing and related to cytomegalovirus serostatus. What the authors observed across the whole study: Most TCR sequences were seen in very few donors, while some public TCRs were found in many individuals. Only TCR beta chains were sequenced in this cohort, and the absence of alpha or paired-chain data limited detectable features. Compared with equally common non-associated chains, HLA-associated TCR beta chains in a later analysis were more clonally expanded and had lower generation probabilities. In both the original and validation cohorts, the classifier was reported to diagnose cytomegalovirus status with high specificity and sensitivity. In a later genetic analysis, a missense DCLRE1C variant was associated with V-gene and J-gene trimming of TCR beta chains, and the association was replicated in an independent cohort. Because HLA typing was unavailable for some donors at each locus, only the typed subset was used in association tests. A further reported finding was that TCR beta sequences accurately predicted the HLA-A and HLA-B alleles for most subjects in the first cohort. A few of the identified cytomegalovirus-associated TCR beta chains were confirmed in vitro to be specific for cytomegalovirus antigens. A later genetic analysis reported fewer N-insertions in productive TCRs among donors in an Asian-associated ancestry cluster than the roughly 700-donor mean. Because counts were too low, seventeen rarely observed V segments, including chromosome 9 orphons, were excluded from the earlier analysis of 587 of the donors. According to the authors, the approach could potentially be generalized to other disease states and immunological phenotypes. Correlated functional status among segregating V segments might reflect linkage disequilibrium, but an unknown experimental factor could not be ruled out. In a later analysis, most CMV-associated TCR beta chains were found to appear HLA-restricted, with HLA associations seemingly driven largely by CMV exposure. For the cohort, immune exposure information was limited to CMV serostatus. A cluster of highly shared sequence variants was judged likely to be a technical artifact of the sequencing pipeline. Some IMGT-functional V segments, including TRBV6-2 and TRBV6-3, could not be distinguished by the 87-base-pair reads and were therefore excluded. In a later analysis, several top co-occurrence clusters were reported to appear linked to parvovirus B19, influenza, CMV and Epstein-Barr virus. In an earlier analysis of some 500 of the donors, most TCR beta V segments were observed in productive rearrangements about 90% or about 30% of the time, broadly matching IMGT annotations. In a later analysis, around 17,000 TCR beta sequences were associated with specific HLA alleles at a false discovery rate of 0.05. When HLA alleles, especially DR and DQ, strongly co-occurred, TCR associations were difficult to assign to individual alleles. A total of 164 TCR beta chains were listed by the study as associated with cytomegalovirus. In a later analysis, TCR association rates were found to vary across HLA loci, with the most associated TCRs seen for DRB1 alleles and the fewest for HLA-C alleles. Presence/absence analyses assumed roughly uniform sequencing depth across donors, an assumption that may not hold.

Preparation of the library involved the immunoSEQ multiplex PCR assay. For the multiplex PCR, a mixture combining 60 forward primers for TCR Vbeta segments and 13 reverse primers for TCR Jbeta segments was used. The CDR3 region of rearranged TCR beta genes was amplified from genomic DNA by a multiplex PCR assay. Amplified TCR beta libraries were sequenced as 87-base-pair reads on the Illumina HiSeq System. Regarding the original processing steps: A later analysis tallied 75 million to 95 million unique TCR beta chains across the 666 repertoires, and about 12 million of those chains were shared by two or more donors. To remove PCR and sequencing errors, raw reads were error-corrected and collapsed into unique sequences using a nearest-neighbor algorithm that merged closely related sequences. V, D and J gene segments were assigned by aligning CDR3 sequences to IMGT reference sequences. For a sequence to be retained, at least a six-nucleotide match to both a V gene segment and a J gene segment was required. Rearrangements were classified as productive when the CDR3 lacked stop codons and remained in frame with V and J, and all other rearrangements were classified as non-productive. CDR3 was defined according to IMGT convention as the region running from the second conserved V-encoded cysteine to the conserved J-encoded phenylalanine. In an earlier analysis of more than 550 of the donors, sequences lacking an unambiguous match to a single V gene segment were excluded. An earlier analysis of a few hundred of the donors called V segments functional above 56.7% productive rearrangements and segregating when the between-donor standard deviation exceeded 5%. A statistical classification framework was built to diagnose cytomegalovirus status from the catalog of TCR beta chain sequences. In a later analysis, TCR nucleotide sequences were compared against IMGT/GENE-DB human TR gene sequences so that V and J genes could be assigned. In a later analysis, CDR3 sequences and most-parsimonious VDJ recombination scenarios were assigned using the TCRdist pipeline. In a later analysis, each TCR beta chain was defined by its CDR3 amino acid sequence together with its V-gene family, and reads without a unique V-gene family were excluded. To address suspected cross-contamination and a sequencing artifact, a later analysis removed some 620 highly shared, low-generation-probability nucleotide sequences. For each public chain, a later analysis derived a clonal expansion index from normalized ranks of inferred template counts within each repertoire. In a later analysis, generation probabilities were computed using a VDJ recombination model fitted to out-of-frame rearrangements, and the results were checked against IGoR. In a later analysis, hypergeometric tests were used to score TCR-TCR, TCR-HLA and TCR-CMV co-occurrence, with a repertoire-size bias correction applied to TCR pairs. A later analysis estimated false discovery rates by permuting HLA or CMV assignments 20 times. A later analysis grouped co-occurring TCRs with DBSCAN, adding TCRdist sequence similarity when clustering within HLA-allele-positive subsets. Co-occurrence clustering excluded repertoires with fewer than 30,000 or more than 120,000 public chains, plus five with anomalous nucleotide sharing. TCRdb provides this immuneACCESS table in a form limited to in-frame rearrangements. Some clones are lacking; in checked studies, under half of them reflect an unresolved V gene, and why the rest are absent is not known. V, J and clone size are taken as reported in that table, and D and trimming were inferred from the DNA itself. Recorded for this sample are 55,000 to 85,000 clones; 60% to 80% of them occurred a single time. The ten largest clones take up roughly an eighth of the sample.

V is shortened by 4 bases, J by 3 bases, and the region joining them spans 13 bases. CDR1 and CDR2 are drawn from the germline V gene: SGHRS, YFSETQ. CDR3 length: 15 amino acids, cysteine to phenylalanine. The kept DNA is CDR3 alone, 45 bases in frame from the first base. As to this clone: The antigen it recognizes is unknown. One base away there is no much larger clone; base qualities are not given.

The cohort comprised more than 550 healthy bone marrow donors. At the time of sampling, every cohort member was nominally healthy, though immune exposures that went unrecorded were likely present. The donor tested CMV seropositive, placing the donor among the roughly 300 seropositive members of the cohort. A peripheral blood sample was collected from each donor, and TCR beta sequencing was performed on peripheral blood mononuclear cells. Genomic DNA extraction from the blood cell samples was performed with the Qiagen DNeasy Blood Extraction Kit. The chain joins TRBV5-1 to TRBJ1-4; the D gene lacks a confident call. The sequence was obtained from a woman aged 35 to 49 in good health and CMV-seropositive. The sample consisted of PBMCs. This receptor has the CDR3 CASSVPTESNEKLFF. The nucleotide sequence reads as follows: TGCGCCAGCAGCGTTCCGACGGAGTCTAATGAAAAACTGTTTTTT.